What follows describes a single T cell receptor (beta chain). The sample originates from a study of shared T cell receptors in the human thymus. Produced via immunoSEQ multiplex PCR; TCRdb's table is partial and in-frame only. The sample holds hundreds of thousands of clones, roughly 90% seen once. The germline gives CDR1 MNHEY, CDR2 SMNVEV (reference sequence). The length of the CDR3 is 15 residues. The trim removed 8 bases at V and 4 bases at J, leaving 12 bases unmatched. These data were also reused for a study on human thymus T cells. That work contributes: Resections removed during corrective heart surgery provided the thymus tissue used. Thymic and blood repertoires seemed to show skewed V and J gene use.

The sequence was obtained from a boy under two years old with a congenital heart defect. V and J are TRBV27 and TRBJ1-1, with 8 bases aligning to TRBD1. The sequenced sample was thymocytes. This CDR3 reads CASLEGQGASTEAFF. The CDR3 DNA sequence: TGTGCCAGCCTAGAGGGGCAGGGGGCGAGCACTGAAGCTTTCTTT.